These 30 T cell receptor beta chains were all obtained from the same sample, sequenced in a study of T cell repertoires in cytomegalovirus infection. No antigen has been identified for these receptors. Each CDR3 protein is one row after TCRdb ran MiXCR on the reads. The sample records about 310,000 distinct CDR3 sequences, approximately 25% being singletons. This material consisted of cultured PBMCs, taken from culture after CMV antigen stimulation. The source is a human donor in good health (CMV status not recorded). Some clones in this sample may be carry-over from other donors' samples.

This clonotype was counted between two and nine times. The V and J genes are TRBV7-9 and TRBJ1-2, with D tentatively TRBD1 (6 bases). The CDR3 spans 16 residues. From germline, CDR1 is SEHNR and CDR2 FQNEAQ (reference sequence). V was trimmed by 5 bases and J by 13 bases, leaving 29 bases between them. The DNA for the CDR3 is TGTGCCAGCAGCCGAATACATCTCGACAGGAGCCGGGTTGGCACCTTC. Encoded protein: CASSRIHLDRSRVGTF.

The chain recombines TRBV29-1 with TRBJ2-3; D possibly corresponds to TRBD2 (6 bases). CDR1 and CDR2 (germline): SQVTM, ANQGSEA. CDR3 length: 15 amino acids. Deletions cut 7 bases from V and 8 bases from J, with 25 bases between. This CDR3 is CSASRGGGAESTQYF. CDR3 nucleotide sequence: TGCAGCGCGTCGAGAGGCGGCGGGGCCGAAAGTACGCAGTATTTT.

The J gene is TRBJ1-3, the V gene TRBV12-3 or TRBV12-4; no clear D gene. This CDR3 is built from 15 residues. The V end lost 2 bases, the J end lost 0 bases, and 8 bases lay between the germline ends. CDR3 DNA: TGTGCCAGCAGTTTAAGGAGGAGCTCTGGAAACACCATATATTTT. It is translated as CASSLRRSSGNTIYF.

This clonotype was recorded at least ten times. The V gene is TRBV6-2 or TRBV6-3, the J gene TRBJ2-1, with TRBD2 matching over 9 bases. J gave up 7 bases and V 4 bases, and 8 bases lay outside the gene matches. CDR1 and CDR2 (germline): MNHEY, SVGEGT. The CDR3 spans 15 residues. The CDR3 nucleotides read TGTGCCAGCAGTTCCCTCGGGACTAGCAGGAATGAGCAGTTCTTC. This gives the protein CASSSLGTSRNEQFF.

The chain carries TRBV13 and TRBJ2-1; D unresolved. V lost 1 base and J lost 4, with 20 bases in between. This CDR3 is built from 18 residues. Germline assignment: CDR1 PRHDT and CDR2 FYEKMQ (reference sequence). The CDR3 is CASSLVLGGTSTYNEQFF. The CDR3 DNA reads as TGTGCCAGCAGCTTAGTTTTAGGCGGAACCTCTACGTACAATGAGCAGTTCTTC.

V usage is TRBV7-2 and J usage is TRBJ2-7, with TRBD1 identical over 10 bases. The CDR3 is 16 residues long. Germline CDR1 SGHTA, CDR2 FQGNSA. V lost 5 bases to trimming and J lost 1 base; unmatched junction nucleotides: 8. The CDR3: CASSPNGDRGSYEQYF. CDR3 DNA sequence: TGTGCCAGCAGCCCTAATGGGGACAGGGGATCCTACGAGCAGTACTTC.

The genes are TRBV6-1 and TRBJ2-1; 11 nucleotides agree with TRBD1. This CDR3 comprises 14 residues. Germline CDR1 is MNHNS and CDR2 is SASEGT. With V trimmed by 6 bases and J by 6 bases, 4 bases remained unmatched. This CDR3 is CASSSGTGGNEQFF. CDR3 coding DNA: TGTGCCAGCAGCTCCGGGACAGGGGGCAATGAGCAGTTCTTC.

This clonotype was seen ten or more times. The rearrangement uses TRBV4-1 and TRBJ1-2, with D perhaps matching TRBD1 (5 bases). The germline CDR1 and CDR2 sequences are MGHRA and YSYEKL. This CDR3 spans 14 amino acids. The V and J ends lost 4 bases and 2 bases respectively, with 11 bases between them. The CDR3 loop is CASSLERDNYGYTF. DNA for the CDR3: TGCGCCAGCAGCCTAGAAAGGGACAACTATGGCTACACCTTC.

This clonotype was seen just once. CDR3 nucleotide sequence: TGTGCCAGCACCCCGGGGGTCCGCTATGGCTACACCTTC. Residues: CASTPGVRYGYTF. The chain links TRBV12-3 or TRBV12-4 to TRBJ1-2, with TRBD1 as a possible D gene (5 bases). V was clipped by 7 bases and J by 4 bases, with 13 bases between them. This CDR3 has 13 amino acids.

This sequence joins TRBV9 and TRBJ2-5; 9 nucleotides agree with TRBD2. The length of the CDR3 is 15 residues. V lost 2 bases to trimming and J lost 3 bases; unmatched junction nucleotides: 5. In germline, CDR1 is SGDLS, CDR2 YYNGEE. CDR3 in DNA: TGTGCCAGCAGCGTTAGCGGGAGTCGTGAAGAGACCCAGTACTTC. Its protein product is CASSVSGSREETQYF.

On this clonotype: Germline and junction disagree at one end, which may indicate a read error. V usage is TRBV7-7 and J usage is TRBJ2-2; 7 positions agree with TRBD1. The germline V gene encodes CDR1 SSHAT and CDR2 FNYEAQ (reference sequence). This CDR3 comprises 14 residues. CDR3 residues: CASSPQGYSGELFF. Written as DNA, the CDR3 is TGTGCTAGCAGCCCACAGGGGTATTCCGGGGAGCTGTTTTTT.

This chain uses TRBV6-5 with TRBJ1-3; D remains ambiguous. Trimming cost V 2 bases and J 5 bases, with 7 bases left between them. This CDR3 has 13 residues. Germline CDR1 MNHEY, CDR2 SVGAGI. CDR3 DNA sequence: TGTGCCAGCAGTTACGGCGGGAGAAACACCATATATTTT. As protein: CASSYGGRNTIYF.

The J gene is TRBJ2-3, the V gene TRBV20-1; 14 positions match TRBD2. The V segment lost 1 base and the J segment 2 bases; nucleotides outside the gene matches: 14. Germline lookup yields CDR1 DFQATT and CDR2 SNEGSKA (reference sequence). This CDR3 comprises 20 residues. The CDR3 spells CSARATTRTSGRIFTDTQYF. The DNA for the CDR3 is TGCAGTGCTAGAGCTACGACCCGGACTAGCGGGAGGATCTTCACAGATACGCAGTATTTT.

This clonotype has just a few counts. The chain carries TRBV10-2 and TRBJ2-5; 7 bases align to TRBD1. The CDR3 spans 14 residues. V lost 4 bases to trimming and J lost 5 bases; unmatched junction nucleotides: 7. CDR1 WSHSY and CDR2 SAAADI come from the germline V gene. The CDR3 loop is CASSATRGRETQYF. CDR3 coding DNA: TGCGCCAGCAGTGCGACGAGGGGGCGGGAGACCCAGTACTTC.

The chain joins TRBV7-9 to TRBJ2-1; the match to TRBD1 covers 8 bases. CDR1 is SEHNR, CDR2 FQNEAQ, per germline (reference sequence). After removal of 10 bases from V and 1 base from J, the junction contained 6 bases not matched to a gene. The CDR3 consists of 14 residues. The CDR3 protein is CATIGQGSYNEQFF. Written as DNA, the CDR3 is TGTGCCACCATTGGACAGGGTTCCTACAATGAGCAGTTCTTC.

This clonotype appeared many times. The chain employs TRBV7-2 and TRBJ2-1; D is uncertain. Looked up from germline, CDR1 is SGHTA and CDR2 is FQGNSA. The CDR3 consists of 12 residues. Trimming removed 5 bases from V and 6 bases from J, with 8 bases in between. CDR3 DNA: TGTGCCAGCAGCCCCGATCGCAATGAGCAGTTCTTC. This encodes CASSPDRNEQFF.

This chain connects TRBV19 to TRBJ1-5, with 7 positions matching TRBD1. Germline trimming cut 3 bases from V and 7 bases from J; bases unmatched to any gene: 6. Germline V gene sequence: CDR1 LNHDA, CDR2 SQIVND (reference sequence). The length of the CDR3 is 14 residues. CDR3 DNA sequence: TGTGCCAGTAGTATGACAGGGTTTGGACAGCCCCAGCATTTT. Encoded protein: CASSMTGFGQPQHF.

This clonotype was recorded a few times. The CDR3 coding sequence is TGTGCCAGCAGTCCGGCCCCCCTCTACGAGCAGTACTTC. Residues: CASSPAPLYEQYF. The chain recombines TRBV28 with TRBJ2-7; no clear D gene. From germline, CDR1 is MDHEN and CDR2 SYDVKM. V lost 5 bases, J lost 3 bases, and 11 bases lay in between. The CDR3 totals 13 residues. The full variable domain, completed using reference TRBV28 and TRBJ2-7, is DVKVTQSSRYLVKRTGEKVFLECVQDMDHENMFWYRQDPGLGLRLIYFSYDVKMKEKGDIPEGYSVSREKKERFSLILESASTNQTSMYLCASSPAPLYEQYFGPGTRLTVT.

This clonotype was recorded many times. The genes are TRBV9 and TRBJ1-2, with TRBD1 identical over 7 bases. CDR1 is SGDLS, CDR2 YYNGEE, per germline. This CDR3 has 15 residues. V shed 3 bases and J 3 bases; nucleotides not matched to a gene: 8. For the CDR3, the DNA is TGTGCCAGCAGCGCAAAGGGGGCGCGGGACTATGGCTACACCTTC. Amino acid sequence: CASSAKGARDYGYTF.

The chain links TRBV5-1 to TRBJ2-5; D gene unclear. Germline V gene sequence: CDR1 SGHRS, CDR2 YFSETQ. Trimming pared 5 bases from V and 2 bases from J, leaving 4 bases between. The CDR3 is made up of 11 amino acids. The CDR3 reads CASRGQETQYF. CDR3 coding DNA: TGCGCCAGCAGAGGACAAGAGACCCAGTACTTC.

This clonotype has a handful of counts. This rearrangement joins TRBV4-3 to TRBJ1-4; no definite D call. Looked up from germline, CDR1 is LGHNA and CDR2 is YSLEER. The CDR3 spans 15 residues. V was pared by 4 bases and J by 0 bases, with 9 bases between. CDR3 in amino acids: CASSPQRSTNEKLFF. In DNA, the CDR3 is TGCGCCAGCAGCCCCCAGAGATCAACTAATGAAAAACTGTTTTTT.

This clonotype was counted ten times or more. The chain uses TRBV7-2 and TRBJ2-1; 7 bases agree with TRBD1. This CDR3 is built from 15 residues. V lost 5 bases to trimming and J lost 5 bases; unmatched junction nucleotides: 9. The germline V gene encodes CDR1 SGHTA and CDR2 FQGNSA. CDR3 loop: CASSLLRGSNNEQFF. The DNA of the CDR3 is TGTGCCAGCAGCCTTCTCAGGGGGAGTAACAATGAGCAGTTCTTC.

In its sample, this clonotype was seen a few times. CDR3 bases: TGTGCCAGCGACGTGGATGGGGCCAACGTCCTGACTTTC. Translated: CASDVDGANVLTF. The J gene is TRBJ2-6, the V gene TRBV7-9; unclear D gene. The CDR3 loop spans 13 amino acids. V lost 8 bases and J lost 3, with 8 bases in between. The V gene's germline CDR1 is SEHNR and CDR2 FQNEAQ (reference sequence).

The chain uses TRBV12-3 or TRBV12-4 and TRBJ1-1; possible D gene TRBD1, 5 bases. V dropped 1 base and J dropped 1 base, with 10 bases sitting between them. This CDR3 region has 15 residues. The CDR3, as DNA: TGTGCCAGCAGTTTAGGGTGGCAGGGGAACACTGAAGCTTTCTTT. Its translation: CASSLGWQGNTEAFF.

In its sample, this clonotype was seen a few times. This chain links TRBV20-1 with TRBJ2-5; 11 bases are a match to TRBD1. V was pared by 3 bases and J by 5 bases, with 11 bases of the junction left unmatched. Germline loops: CDR1 DFQATT, CDR2 SNEGSKA (reference sequence). This CDR3 is built from 16 residues. The chain's CDR3 is CSASPPAGTGGETQYF. CDR3 DNA sequence: TGCAGTGCTAGTCCCCCGGCCGGGACAGGGGGGGAGACCCAGTACTTC.

Ten or more counts support this clonotype. CDR3 sequence reads: CASSLGRHSSGANVLTF. The DNA of the CDR3 is TGTGCCAGCAGCTTAGGTAGACACAGCTCTGGGGCCAACGTCCTGACTTTC. The J gene is TRBJ2-6, the V gene TRBV7-2; D gene unclear. The CDR3 has 17 amino acids. Germline CDR1 is SGHTA and CDR2 is FQGNSA. V lost 1 base and J 0 bases, leaving 10 bases between the germline ends.

This clonotype appeared many times. V and J are TRBV7-2 and TRBJ2-5; D uncertain. The ends were cut back, 3 bases at V and 0 bases at J, with 11 bases in the middle. This CDR3 region has 15 residues. The germline CDR1 and CDR2 sequences are SGHTA and FQGNSA. The CDR3 protein is CASSFTLSHQETQYF. CDR3 bases: TGTGCCAGCAGCTTCACCCTCTCCCACCAAGAGACCCAGTACTTC. Full variable domain (outside the CDR3, taken from reference TRBV7-2 and TRBJ2-5): GAGVSQSPSNKVTEKGKDVELRCDPISGHTALYWYRQSLGQGLEFLIYFQGNSAPDKSGLPSDRFSAERTGGSVSTLTIQRTQQEDSAVYLCASSFTLSHQETQYFGPGTRLLVL.

This clonotype has a count of ten or more. The chain carries TRBV7-9 and TRBJ1-2, with a tentative D call TRBD1 (6 bases). The CDR3 has 15 amino acids. V was clipped by 3 bases and J by 8 bases, with 19 bases between them. Germline CDR1 is SEHNR and CDR2 is FQNEAQ (reference sequence). CDR3 bases: TGTGCCAGCAGCTTCCACGGGACAACTGCGGAGGGCTACACCTTC. Its translation is CASSFHGTTAEGYTF.

This clonotype showed up just once. J is TRBJ1-1 and V is TRBV6-8; TRBD1 agrees at 12 bases. CDR3 length: 14 amino acids. Germline V lookup: CDR1 MNHGY, CDR2 SAAAGT. V was pared by 5 bases and J by 11 bases, with 9 bases of the junction left unmatched. The CDR3 nucleotides read TGTGCCAGCAGTAAGGGACAGGGGGCGAATCGCGCTTTCTTT. Residues: CASSKGQGANRAFF.

The gene calls are TRBV3-1 and TRBJ2-1, with TRBD2 matching 10 bases. Germline CDR1 reads LGHDT; CDR2 reads YNNKEL (reference sequence). The CDR3 is 16 amino acids. After removal of 0 bases from V and 10 bases from J, the junction contained 9 bases not matched to a gene. CDR3 DNA: TGTGCCAGCAGCCAAGACCCACTAGCGGGAAAGGTCGAGCAGTTCTTC. Translating gives CASSQDPLAGKVEQFF.